This T cell receptor beta chain was captured in a study of blood T cell repertoires in COVID-19. Method: immunoSEQ multiplex PCR; TCRdb's copy keeps in-frame clones and lacks some. The repertoire holds about 270,000 clones, with 88% as singletons. Turning to this clone: One end of the junction does not line up with germline, which may come from a read error.

The CDR3 extends over 14 amino acids. Germline CDR1 and CDR2: KGHSH and LQKENI. What was sequenced was PBMCs or T cells enriched from blood (not recorded which). The receptor was derived from a woman aged 50 to 65 who had recovered from COVID-19. The V gene is TRBV18, the J gene TRBJ1-3, with D unclear. Here the CDR3 reads CASSPQPTGNTIYF. In DNA form, the CDR3 reads TGTGCCAGCTCACCTCAACCGACTGGGAACACCATATATTTT. Filled out from reference TRBV18 and TRBJ1-3, the complete variable domain reads NAGVMQNPRHLVRRRGQEARLRCSPMKGHSHVYWYRQLPEEGLKFMVYLQKENIIDESGMPKERFSAEFPKEGPSILRIQQVVRGDSAAYFCASSPQPTGNTIYFGEGSWLTVV.